Listed below are T cell receptor beta chains from one sample, sequenced in a study of cytomegalovirus exposure and HLA in healthy donors. The protocol was immunoSEQ multiplex PCR, while the TCRdb copy is restricted to in-frame clones and leaves out a portion. The sample has around 64,000 clones; about 81% are singletons. The source material was PBMCs. The receptors stem from a man aged 30-40 years in good health and CMV-seropositive. CDR3s include the opening cysteine and the closing phenylalanine or tryptophan. A D gene is named only where the DNA matches it firmly. Only part of the rows carry a size: once, few, many, or a class if the clone is expanded.

j_call v_call d_call clone_size cdr3_aa cdr3_nt
TRBJ1-1 TRBV7-2 - - CASSPRGGNTEAFF TGTGCCAGCAGCCCGAGGGGGGGGAACACTGAAGCTTTCTTT
TRBJ2-2 TRBV19 - - CASSIEARYTGELFF TGTGCCAGTAGTATAGAAGCGCGGTACACCGGGGAGCTGTTTTTT
TRBJ1-6 TRBV6-1 - - CASSTDYNSPLHF TGTGCCAGTTCTACAGACTATAATTCACCCCTCCACTTT
TRBJ1-4 TRBV20-1 - few CSAIDNEKLFF TGCAGTGCAATAGATAATGAAAAACTGTTTTTT
TRBJ1-1 TRBV14 - few CASSQQGFNTEAFF TGTGCCAGCAGCCAACAGGGCTTTAACACTGAAGCTTTCTTT
TRBJ2-5 TRBV11-2 - once CASSPLGAQYF TGTGCCAGCAGCCCTTTAGGGGCCCAGTACTTC
TRBJ1-4 TRBV5-1 - - CASSLDSAGKLFF TGCGCCAGCAGCTTAGATTCAGCGGGAAAACTGTTTTTT
TRBJ2-1 TRBV15 TRBD2 - CATSRDTGGTYNEQFF TGTGCCACCAGCAGAGATACGGGGGGTACCTACAATGAGCAGTTCTTC
TRBJ2-3 TRBV5-1 - - CASTVGDRDTQYF TGCGCCAGCACCGTCGGGGATAGAGATACGCAGTATTTT
TRBJ1-4 TRBV30 - few CAAYRVPNEKLFF TGTGCCGCTTACAGGGTCCCCAATGAAAAACTGTTTTTT
TRBJ2-7 TRBV7-2 TRBD2 - CASNIAGGRQQYF TGTGCCAGCAACATAGCGGGGGGGCGCCAGCAGTACTTC
TRBJ2-3 TRBV4-3 TRBD1 - CASSPMGTGVDTQYF TGCGCCAGCAGCCCCATGGGGACAGGGGTAGATACGCAGTATTTT
TRBJ1-2 TRBV28 - once CASSSPGVDYGYTF TGTGCCAGCAGTTCGCCAGGGGTTGACTATGGCTACACCTTC
TRBJ2-1 TRBV7-2 - - CASSFGPGRTYNEQFF TGTGCCAGCAGCTTCGGACCAGGGCGAACCTACAATGAGCAGTTCTTC
TRBJ2-3 TRBV5-1 - - CASRVGADTQYF TGCGCCAGCAGAGTCGGAGCAGATACGCAGTATTTT
TRBJ2-1 TRBV7-3 TRBD2 - CASSLRGGTVAYNEQFF TGTGCCAGCAGCTTAAGGGGGGGGACTGTAGCCTACAATGAGCAGTTCTTC
TRBJ2-4 TRBV11-2 TRBD2 - CASSSPLSGGAGYIQYF TGTGCCAGCAGTTCTCCCCTTAGCGGGGGGGCCGGGTACATTCAGTACTTC
TRBJ2-2 TRBV9 TRBD2 few CASSSREGGELFF TGTGCCAGCAGCTCCCGGGAGGGCGGGGAGCTGTTTTTT
TRBJ2-3 TRBV7-3 - - CASSYGLYTDTQYF TGTGCCAGCAGCTACGGACTGTACACAGATACGCAGTATTTT
TRBJ2-7 TRBV11-2 TRBD2 - CASSPLNSRGGPYEQYF TGTGCCAGCAGTCCTCTCAATTCACGCGGGGGTCCCTACGAGCAGTACTTC
TRBJ1-5 TRBV5-6 TRBD1 few CASSVQGWASNQPQHF TGTGCCAGCAGCGTACAGGGGTGGGCTAGCAATCAGCCCCAGCATTTT
TRBJ1-4 TRBV4-3 - few CASSQGGLRNEKLFF TGCGCCAGCAGCCAAGGTGGGCTAAGGAATGAAAAACTGTTTTTT
TRBJ2-7 TRBV7-2 - - CASSFTDQLKYF TGTGCCAGCAGCTTCACAGACCAGCTTAAGTACTTC
TRBJ2-3 TRBV5-4 - - CASSLGGTSTDTQYF TGTGCCAGCAGCTTGGGCGGAACGTCCACAGATACGCAGTATTTT
TRBJ2-1 TRBV11-3 - once CASSIQGFDEQFF TGTGCCAGCAGTATACAGGGTTTCGATGAGCAGTTCTTC
TRBJ1-2 TRBV5-1 - few CASSLGSDGYTF TGCGCCAGCAGCCTCGGTTCCGATGGCTACACCTTC
TRBJ1-3 TRBV28 TRBD1 - CASSFPGGSGNTIYF TGTGCCAGCAGTTTCCCAGGGGGCTCTGGAAACACCATATATTTT
TRBJ1-1 TRBV5-1 - - CASSPRDTRQANTEAFF TGCGCCAGCAGCCCCCGGGACACCCGACAAGCGAACACTGAAGCTTTCTTT
TRBJ1-1 TRBV19 - - CASSNRETEAFF TGTGCCAGTAGTAACCGCGAAACTGAAGCTTTCTTT
TRBJ2-4 TRBV25-1 - - CASSAGEAKNIQYF TGTGCCAGCAGTGCGGGAGAAGCCAAAAACATTCAGTACTTC
TRBJ1-1 TRBV7-9 - - CASSLGSNSWVPEAFF TGTGCCAGCAGCTTAGGTTCAAATAGCTGGGTACCTGAAGCTTTCTTT
TRBJ1-5 TRBV15 - - CATSRARGIQPQHF TGTGCCACCAGCAGAGCCCGGGGAATTCAGCCCCAGCATTTT
TRBJ2-5 TRBV11-2 TRBD2 - CASSSGRAFGETQYF TGTGCCAGCAGCTCCGGGAGGGCTTTCGGGGAGACCCAGTACTTC